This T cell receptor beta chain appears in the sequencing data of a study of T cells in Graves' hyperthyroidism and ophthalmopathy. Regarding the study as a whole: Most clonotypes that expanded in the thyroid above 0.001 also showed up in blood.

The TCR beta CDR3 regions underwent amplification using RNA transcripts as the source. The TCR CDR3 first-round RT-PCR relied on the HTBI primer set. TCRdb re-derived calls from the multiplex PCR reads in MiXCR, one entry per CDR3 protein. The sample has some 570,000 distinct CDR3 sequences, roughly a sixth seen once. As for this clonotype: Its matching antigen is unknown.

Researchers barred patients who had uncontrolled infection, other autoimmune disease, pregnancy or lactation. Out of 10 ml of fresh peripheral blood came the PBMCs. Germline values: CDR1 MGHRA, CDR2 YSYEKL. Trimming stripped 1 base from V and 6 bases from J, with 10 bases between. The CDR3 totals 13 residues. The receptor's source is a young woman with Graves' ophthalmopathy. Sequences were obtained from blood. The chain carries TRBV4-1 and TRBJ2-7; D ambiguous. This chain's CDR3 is CASSQVSRAEQYF. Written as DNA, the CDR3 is TGCGCCAGCAGCCAAGTAAGCCGGGCCGAGCAGTACTTC.